The 6 T cell receptor beta chains reported below all come from one sample, sequenced in a study of shared clonotypes between healthy human individuals. The method was immunoSEQ multiplex PCR; TCRdb's version includes in-frame clones alone and lacks a portion of them. In the table there are 1,400,000 or so clones, about 98.5% of which are singletons. The specimen sequenced was naive CD4+ T cells sorted from blood. Described subset: CD45RA+ positively selected. The receptors shown here come from a young man in good health.

The rearrangement joins TRBV11-1 to TRBJ2-3; D gene uncertain. Germline values: CDR1 SGHAT, CDR2 FQDESV (reference sequence). This CDR3 contains 15 residues. V shed 3 bases and J shed 1 base, with 11 bases lying between them. The CDR3 region is CASSFRAPRTDTQYF. As DNA, the CDR3 is TGTGCCAGCAGCTTCCGGGCCCCGCGCACAGATACGCAGTATTTT.

The chain joins TRBV10-3 to TRBJ2-3; D gene uncertain. The length of the CDR3 is 12 residues. Germline V gene lookup returns CDR1 ENHRY and CDR2 SYGVKD. V dropped 10 bases and J dropped 1 base, with 9 bases sitting between them. This chain's CDR3 is CATENGTDTQYF. The CDR3, as DNA: TGTGCCACCGAAAATGGCACAGATACGCAGTATTTT.

Comments on this clone: Additional DNA sequences in this sample encode the identical CDR3. The gene calls are TRBV14 and TRBJ2-2, with D tentatively TRBD2 (5 bases). Germline V CDR1 and CDR2: SGHDN, FVKESK. Trimming stripped 1 base from V and 7 bases from J, with 10 bases between. The CDR3 runs 14 residues. The CDR3 nucleotides are TGTGCCAGCAGCCAAGTACGGGGTAGCGGGGAGCTGTTTTTT. Translation gives CASSQVRGSGELFF.

In DNA form, the CDR3 reads TGTGCCAGCAGCCCCTCACTCGCCCTCCCAAGGGAGTCCTACGAGCAGTACTTC. It yields the protein CASSPSLALPRESYEQYF. The chain combines TRBV7-9 with TRBJ2-7, with D possibly matching TRBD2 (5 bases). CDR3 length: 18 amino acids. Trimming pared 5 bases from V and 1 base from J, leaving 24 bases between. The germline V gene encodes CDR1 SEHNR and CDR2 FQNEAQ (reference sequence).

V is TRBV28 and J is TRBJ1-2, with TRBD1 as a possible D gene (5 bases). The CDR3 length is 14 residues. Germline V gene sequence: CDR1 MDHEN, CDR2 SYDVKM. The ends were cut back, 6 bases at V and 4 bases at J, with 15 bases in the middle. The CDR3 loop is CASRIPDTGYGYTF. DNA for the CDR3: TGTGCCAGCAGGATCCCGGACACAGGCTATGGCTACACCTTC.

This chain uses TRBV9 with TRBJ2-2; no clear D. Per germline, CDR1 SGDLS and CDR2 YYNGEE. With 4 bases removed from V and 0 bases from J, the gap between germline ends came to 4 bases. This CDR3 comprises 13 residues. CDR3: CASSHTNTGELFF. Written as DNA, the CDR3 is TGTGCCAGCAGCCACACGAACACCGGGGAGCTGTTTTTT.